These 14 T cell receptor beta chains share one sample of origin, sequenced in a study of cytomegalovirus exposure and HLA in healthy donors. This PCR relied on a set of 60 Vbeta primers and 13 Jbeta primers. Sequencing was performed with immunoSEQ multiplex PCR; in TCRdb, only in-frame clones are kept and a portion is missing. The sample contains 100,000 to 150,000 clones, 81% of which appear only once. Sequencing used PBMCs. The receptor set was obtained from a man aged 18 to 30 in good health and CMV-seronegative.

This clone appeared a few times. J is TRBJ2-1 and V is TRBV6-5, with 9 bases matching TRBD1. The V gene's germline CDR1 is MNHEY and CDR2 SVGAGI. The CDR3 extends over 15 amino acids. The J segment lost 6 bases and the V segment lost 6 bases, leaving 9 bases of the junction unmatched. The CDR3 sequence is CASSPTQGAFNEQFF. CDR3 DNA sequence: TGTGCCAGCAGCCCGACACAGGGGGCGTTCAATGAGCAGTTCTTC.

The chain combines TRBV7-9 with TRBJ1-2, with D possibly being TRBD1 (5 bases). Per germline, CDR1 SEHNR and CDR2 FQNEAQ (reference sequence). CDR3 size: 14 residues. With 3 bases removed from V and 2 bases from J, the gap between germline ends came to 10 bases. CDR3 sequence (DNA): TGTGCCAGCAGCTTTCAGGGTACGAACTATGGCTACACCTTC. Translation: CASSFQGTNYGYTF. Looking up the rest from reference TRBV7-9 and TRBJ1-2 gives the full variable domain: DTGVSQNPRHKITKRGQNVTFRCDPISEHNRLYWYRQTLGQGPEFLTYFQNEAQLEKSRLLSDRFSAERPKGSFSTLEIQRTEQGDSAMYLCASSFQGTNYGYTFGSGTRLTVV.

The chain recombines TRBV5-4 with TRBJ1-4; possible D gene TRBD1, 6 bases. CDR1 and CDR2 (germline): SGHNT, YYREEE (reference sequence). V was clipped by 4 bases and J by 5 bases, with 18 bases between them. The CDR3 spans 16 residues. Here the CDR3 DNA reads TGTGCCAGCAGCGTAGGGGGTGGCAGACGAAATGAAAAACTGTTTTTT. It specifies CASSVGGGRRNEKLFF.

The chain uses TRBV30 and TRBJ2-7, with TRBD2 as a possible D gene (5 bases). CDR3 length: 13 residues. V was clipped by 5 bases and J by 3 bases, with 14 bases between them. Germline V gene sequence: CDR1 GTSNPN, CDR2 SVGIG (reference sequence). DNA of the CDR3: TGTGCCTGGGAACTCCGGGGTCTCTACGAGCAGTACTTC. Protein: CAWELRGLYEQYF.

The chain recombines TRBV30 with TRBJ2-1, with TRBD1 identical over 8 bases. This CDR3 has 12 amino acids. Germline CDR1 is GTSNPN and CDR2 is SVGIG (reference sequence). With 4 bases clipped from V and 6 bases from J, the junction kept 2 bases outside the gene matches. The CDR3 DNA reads TGTGCCTGGACAACAGGGGGCAATGAGCAGTTCTTC. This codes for CAWTTGGNEQFF.

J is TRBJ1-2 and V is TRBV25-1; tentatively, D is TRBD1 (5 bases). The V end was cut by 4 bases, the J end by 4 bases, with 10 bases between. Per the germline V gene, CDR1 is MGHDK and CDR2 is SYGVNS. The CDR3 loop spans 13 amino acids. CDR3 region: CASSVRDSYGYTF. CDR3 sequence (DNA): TGTGCCAGCAGTGTCAGGGATTCCTATGGCTACACCTTC.

The CDR3 DNA reads as TGTGCCAGTAGCCGCCTTAGGGCGGGTTCACCCCTCCACTTT. Translating gives CASSRLRAGSPLHF. The rearrangement joins TRBV19 to TRBJ1-6; D gene unclear. V was trimmed by 6 bases and J by 9 bases, leaving 15 bases between them. CDR1 and CDR2 (germline): LNHDA, SQIVND (reference sequence). The CDR3 is 14 amino acids.

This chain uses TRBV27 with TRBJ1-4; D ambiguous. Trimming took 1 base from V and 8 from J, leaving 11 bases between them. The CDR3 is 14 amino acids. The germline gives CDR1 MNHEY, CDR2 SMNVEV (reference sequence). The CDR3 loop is CASSLWPGVEKLFF. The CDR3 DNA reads TGTGCCAGCAGTTTATGGCCCGGGGTAGAAAAACTGTTTTTT.

The CDR3 bases are TGTGCCAGCAGCTTAGGGGTCGGAGGGAACACTGAAGCTTTCTTT. It is translated as CASSLGVGGNTEAFF. The chain uses TRBV11-3 and TRBJ1-1; D gene ambiguous. With 1 base removed from V and 1 base from J, the gap between germline ends came to 10 bases. CDR3 length: 15 residues. Looked up from germline, CDR1 is SGHNT and CDR2 is YENEEA.

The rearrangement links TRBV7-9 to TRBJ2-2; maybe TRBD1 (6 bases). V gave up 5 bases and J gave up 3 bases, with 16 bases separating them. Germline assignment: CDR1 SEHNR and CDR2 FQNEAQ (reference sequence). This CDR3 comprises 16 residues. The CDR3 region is CASSRRQVRDTGELFF. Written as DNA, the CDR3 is TGTGCCAGCAGCCGAAGACAGGTTCGTGACACCGGGGAGCTGTTTTTT.

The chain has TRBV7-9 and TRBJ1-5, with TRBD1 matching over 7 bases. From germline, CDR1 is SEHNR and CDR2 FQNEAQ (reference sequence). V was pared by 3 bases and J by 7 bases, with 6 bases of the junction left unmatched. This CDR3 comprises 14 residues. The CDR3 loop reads CASSFEGAGQPQHF. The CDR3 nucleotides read TGTGCCAGCAGCTTTGAGGGGGCAGGGCAGCCCCAGCATTTT.

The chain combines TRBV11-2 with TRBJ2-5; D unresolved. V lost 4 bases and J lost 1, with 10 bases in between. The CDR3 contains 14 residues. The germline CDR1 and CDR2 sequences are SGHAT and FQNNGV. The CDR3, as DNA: TGTGCCAGCAGCTCGTATCCTACCCAAGAGACCCAGTACTTC. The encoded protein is CASSSYPTQETQYF.

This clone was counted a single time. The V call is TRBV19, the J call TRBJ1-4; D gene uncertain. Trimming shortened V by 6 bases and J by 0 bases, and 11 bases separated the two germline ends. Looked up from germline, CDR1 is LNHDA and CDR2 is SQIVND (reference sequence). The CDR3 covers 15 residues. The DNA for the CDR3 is TGTGCCAGTAGACCCAGGTCCGCAACTAATGAAAAACTGTTTTTT. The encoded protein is CASRPRSATNEKLFF.

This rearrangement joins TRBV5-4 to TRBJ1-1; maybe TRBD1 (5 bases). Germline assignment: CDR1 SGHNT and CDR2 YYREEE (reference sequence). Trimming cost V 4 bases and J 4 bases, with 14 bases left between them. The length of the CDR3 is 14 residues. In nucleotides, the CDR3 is TGTGCCAGCAGCCGCTCGGGGGGGAGCACTGAAGCTTTCTTT. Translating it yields CASSRSGGSTEAFF.